Listed below are T cell receptor beta chains from one sample, sequenced in a study of T cell changes during pregnancy in multiple sclerosis. The table came from immunoSEQ multiplex PCR; TCRdb's copy has only in-frame clones and leaves some out. This table holds around 67,000 clones, almost 90% found once. Sample: peripheral blood, taken after pregnancy. These receptors all come from a female donor in good health, enrolled as a control in a pregnancy study. CDR3s include the opening cysteine and the closing phenylalanine or tryptophan. The D gene is left open where the match is weak. Only part of the rows carry a size: once, few, many, or a class if the clone is expanded.

V gene,J gene,D gene,clone size,CDR3 protein,CDR3 DNA
TRBV2,TRBJ2-4,-,-,CASSEGQKNIQYF,TGTGCCAGCAGTGAAGGCCAGAAAAACATTCAGTACTTC
TRBV2,TRBJ2-5,-,once,CASSKAGVEGETQYF,TGTGCCAGCAGCAAGGCAGGGGTTGAAGGAGAGACCCAGTACTTC
TRBV4-1,TRBJ2-5,TRBD2,-,CASSQDPGRGTQYF,TGCGCCAGCAGCCAAGATCCAGGGAGGGGGACCCAGTACTTC
TRBV29-1,TRBJ2-1,-,-,CSSKGRGNEQFF,TGCAGCTCAAAGGGGAGGGGGAATGAGCAGTTCTTC
TRBV18,TRBJ1-5,-,once,CASASGQNNQPQHF,TGTGCCAGCGCGTCCGGACAGAATAATCAGCCCCAGCATTTT
TRBV7-9,TRBJ2-1,TRBD2,-,CASSLASGRASSYNEQFF,TGTGCCAGCAGCTTAGCTAGCGGGAGGGCCAGCTCCTACAATGAGCAGTTCTTC
TRBV19,TRBJ1-5,-,once,CASSSGLGASNQPQHF,TGTGCCAGTAGTTCTGGACTGGGGGCGAGCAATCAGCCCCAGCATTTT
TRBV6-6,TRBJ2-7,TRBD1,-,CASSYATGFEQYF,TGTGCCAGCAGTTACGCGACAGGGTTCGAGCAGTACTTC
TRBV30,TRBJ2-3,-,once,CAWSLLVGTDTQYF,TGTGCCTGGAGCCTATTAGTGGGCACAGATACGCAGTATTTT
TRBV15,TRBJ2-2,-,-,CATSPDRANTGELFF,TGTGCCACCAGCCCCGACAGAGCGAACACCGGGGAGCTGTTTTTT
TRBV28,TRBJ2-1,-,-,CASKVAGSWNEQFF,TGTGCCAGCAAAGTCGCGGGCAGTTGGAATGAGCAGTTCTTC
TRBV6-1,TRBJ1-5,-,once,CASSGTGYQPQHF,TGTGCCAGCAGCGGCACAGGGTATCAGCCCCAGCATTTT
TRBV21-1,TRBJ2-4,-,-,CASSKLQGNAKNIQYF,TGTGCCAGCAGCAAGCTGCAGGGGAACGCCAAAAACATTCAGTACTTC
TRBV30,TRBJ2-7,-,-,CAWRSRRTLISYEQYF,TGTGCCTGGAGAAGCCGCCGGACTCTAATCTCCTACGAGCAGTACTTC
TRBV7-2,TRBJ1-4,-,-,CASSWRLGNEKLFF,TGTGCCAGCAGCTGGAGGTTGGGTAATGAAAAACTGTTTTTT
TRBV30,TRBJ1-2,-,-,CAWTLRGLGYTF,TGTGCCTGGACCTTGAGGGGGTTAGGCTACACCTTC
TRBV7-2,TRBJ1-1,-,-,CASGTGPNTEAFF,TGTGCCAGCGGAACAGGACCGAACACTGAAGCTTTCTTT
TRBV7-9,TRBJ2-5,-,-,CASSLGGTVETQYF,TGTGCCAGCAGCTTAGGCGGGACCGTGGAGACCCAGTACTTC
TRBV5-1,TRBJ2-5,-,-,CASGDTQETQYF,TGCGCCAGCGGGGACACACAAGAGACCCAGTACTTC
TRBV6-1,TRBJ2-5,TRBD1,-,CASSAAGQGGSETQYF,TGTGCCAGCAGTGCCGCCGGACAGGGCGGTTCCGAGACCCAGTACTTC
TRBV14,TRBJ2-7,-,once,CASSQAVSSYEQYF,TGTGCCAGCAGCCAAGCGGTAAGCTCCTACGAGCAGTACTTC
TRBV27,TRBJ2-5,TRBD2,-,CASSLRTSGETQYF,TGTGCCAGCAGTTTAAGGACTAGCGGCGAGACCCAGTACTTC
TRBV2,TRBJ2-7,TRBD2,-,CASATSGSREQYF,TGTGCCAGCGCGACTAGCGGGAGTCGCGAGCAGTACTTC
TRBV7-8,TRBJ2-7,-,-,CASRLPERPYEQYF,TGTGCCAGCAGACTGCCCGAGAGGCCCTACGAGCAGTACTTC
TRBV11-1,TRBJ1-2,TRBD1,once,CASSQGQLYGYTF,TGTGCCAGCAGCCAGGGACAGCTCTATGGCTACACCTTC
TRBV30,TRBJ2-1,TRBD2,-,CAWSTSGSAEQFF,TGTGCCTGGAGTACTAGCGGGAGTGCTGAGCAGTTCTTC
TRBV5-1,TRBJ2-2,TRBD2,-,CASSSGGLAFTGELFF,TGCGCCAGCAGCTCCGGGGGACTAGCCTTCACCGGGGAGCTGTTTTTT
TRBV18,TRBJ2-1,TRBD2,-,CASSPGLQVNEQFF,TGTGCCAGCTCACCGGGACTACAAGTCAATGAGCAGTTCTTC
TRBV11-2,TRBJ1-2,TRBD1,-,CASRKARTGGEVLYGYTF,TGTGCCAGCAGGAAAGCCCGAACAGGGGGCGAGGTGCTCTATGGCTACACCTTC